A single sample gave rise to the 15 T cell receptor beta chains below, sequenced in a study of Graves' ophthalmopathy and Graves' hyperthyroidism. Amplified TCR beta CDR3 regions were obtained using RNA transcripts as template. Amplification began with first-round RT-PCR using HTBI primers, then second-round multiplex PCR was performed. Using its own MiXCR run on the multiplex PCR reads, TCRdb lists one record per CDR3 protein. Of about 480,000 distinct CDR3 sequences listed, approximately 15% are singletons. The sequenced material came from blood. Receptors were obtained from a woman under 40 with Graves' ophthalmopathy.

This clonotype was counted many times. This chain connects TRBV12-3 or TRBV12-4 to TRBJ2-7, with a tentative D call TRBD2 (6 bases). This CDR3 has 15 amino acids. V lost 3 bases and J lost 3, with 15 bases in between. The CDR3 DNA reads TGTGCCAGCAGTTTTGTTCGGGACTCACACTACGAGCAGTACTTC. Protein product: CASSFVRDSHYEQYF.

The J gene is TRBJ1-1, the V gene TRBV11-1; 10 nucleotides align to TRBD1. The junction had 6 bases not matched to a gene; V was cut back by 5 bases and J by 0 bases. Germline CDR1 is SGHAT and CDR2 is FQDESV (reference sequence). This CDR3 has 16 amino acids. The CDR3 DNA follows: TGTGCCAGCAGCCGACAGGGGGCGGCGATGAACACTGAAGCTTTCTTT. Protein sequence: CASSRQGAAMNTEAFF.

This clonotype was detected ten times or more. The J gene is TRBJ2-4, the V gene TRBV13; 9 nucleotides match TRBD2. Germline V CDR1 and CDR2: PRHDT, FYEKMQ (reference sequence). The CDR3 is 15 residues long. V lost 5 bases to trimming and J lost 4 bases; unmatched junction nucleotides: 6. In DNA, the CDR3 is TGTGCCAGCAGCGGGCGGGGGGGCAGTAAAAACATTCAGTACTTC. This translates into CASSGRGGSKNIQYF.

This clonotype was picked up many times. CDR3 protein: CASSSPDRGVSYEQYF. The CDR3 region has the DNA TGTGCCAGCAGTAGCCCAGACAGGGGCGTATCCTACGAGCAGTACTTC. This chain links TRBV28 with TRBJ2-7, with 8 nucleotides matching TRBD1. CDR1 and CDR2 from the germline V gene are MDHEN and SYDVKM. Losses at the gene ends were 5 bases for V and 1 base for J; bases not matched to a gene: 10. This CDR3 is built from 16 residues.

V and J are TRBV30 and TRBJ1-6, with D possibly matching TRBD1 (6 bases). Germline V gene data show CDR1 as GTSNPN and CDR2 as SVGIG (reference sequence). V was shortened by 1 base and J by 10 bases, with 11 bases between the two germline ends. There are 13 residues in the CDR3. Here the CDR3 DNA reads TGTGCCTGGAGTGGTCAGGGGTACTCACCCCTCCACTTT. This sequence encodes CAWSGQGYSPLHF.

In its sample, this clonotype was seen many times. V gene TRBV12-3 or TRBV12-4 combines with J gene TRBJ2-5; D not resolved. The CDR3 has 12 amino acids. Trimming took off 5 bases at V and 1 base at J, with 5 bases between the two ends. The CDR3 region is CASSVTQETQYF. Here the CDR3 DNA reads TGTGCCAGCAGTGTTACCCAAGAGACCCAGTACTTC.

The CDR3 nucleotides are TGTGCCAGCCGCGAGGACACGGGGGGTTATGGCTACACCTTC. It translates to CASREDTGGYGYTF. This chain uses TRBV2 with TRBJ1-2; D perhaps matches TRBD1 (5 bases). Germline V gene sequence: CDR1 SNHLY, CDR2 FYNNEI. This CDR3 contains 14 residues. V lost 8 bases and J lost 5, with 18 bases in between.

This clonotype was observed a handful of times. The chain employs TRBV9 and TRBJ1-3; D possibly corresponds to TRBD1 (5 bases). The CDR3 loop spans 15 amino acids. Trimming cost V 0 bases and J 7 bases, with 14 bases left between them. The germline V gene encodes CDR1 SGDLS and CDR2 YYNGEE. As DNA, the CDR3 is TGTGCCAGCAGCGTAGCCCCTAACGAGGGGAACACCATATATTTT. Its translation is CASSVAPNEGNTIYF. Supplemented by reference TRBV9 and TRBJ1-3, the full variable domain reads DSGVTQTPKHLITATGQRVTLRCSPRSGDLSVYWYQQSLDQGLQFLIQYYNGEERAKGNILERFSAQQFPDLHSELNLSSLELGDSALYFCASSVAPNEGNTIYFGEGSWLTVV.

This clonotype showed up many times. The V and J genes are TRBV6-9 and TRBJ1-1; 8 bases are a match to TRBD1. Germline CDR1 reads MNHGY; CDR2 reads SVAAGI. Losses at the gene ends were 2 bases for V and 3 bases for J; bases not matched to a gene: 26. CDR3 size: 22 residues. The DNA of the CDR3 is TGTGCCAGCAGTTATCCCTTGGGGCGCAGGGGGCCGGAGTATTTTTTTGACACTGAAGCTTTCTTT. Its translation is CASSYPLGRRGPEYFFDTEAFF.

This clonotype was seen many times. Here the CDR3 reads CASTWLGGATGTQYF. The CDR3 region has the DNA TGTGCCAGCACCTGGTTGGGCGGAGCCACCGGGACCCAGTACTTC. The chain employs TRBV12-3 or TRBV12-4 and TRBJ2-5; unclear D gene. This CDR3 region has 15 residues. V was trimmed by 7 bases and J by 7 bases, leaving 22 bases between them.

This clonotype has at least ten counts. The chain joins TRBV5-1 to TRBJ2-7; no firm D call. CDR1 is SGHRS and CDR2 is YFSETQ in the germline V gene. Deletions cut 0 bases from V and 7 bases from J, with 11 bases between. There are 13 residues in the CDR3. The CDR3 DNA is TGCGCCAGCAGCTTGGACAGTATGGGGGAGCAGTACTTC. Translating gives CASSLDSMGEQYF.

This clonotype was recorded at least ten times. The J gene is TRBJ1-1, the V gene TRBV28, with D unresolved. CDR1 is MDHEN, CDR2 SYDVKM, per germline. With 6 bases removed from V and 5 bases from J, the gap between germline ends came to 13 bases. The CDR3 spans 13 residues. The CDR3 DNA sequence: TGTGCCAGCAGCCGGGCCCTGGGGACTGAAGCTTTCTTT. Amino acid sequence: CASSRALGTEAFF.

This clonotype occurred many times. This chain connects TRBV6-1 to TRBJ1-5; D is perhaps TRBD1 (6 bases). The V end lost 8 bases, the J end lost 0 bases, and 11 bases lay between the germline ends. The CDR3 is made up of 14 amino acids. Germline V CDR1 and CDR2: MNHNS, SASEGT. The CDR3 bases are TGTGCCAGCCTGACAGGTTATAGCAATCAGCCCCAGCATTTT. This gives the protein CASLTGYSNQPQHF.

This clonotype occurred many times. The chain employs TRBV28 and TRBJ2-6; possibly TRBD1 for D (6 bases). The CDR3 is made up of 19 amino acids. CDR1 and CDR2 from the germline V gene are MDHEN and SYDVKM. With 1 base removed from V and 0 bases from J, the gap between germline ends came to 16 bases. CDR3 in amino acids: CASSLFPGDSLSGANVLTF. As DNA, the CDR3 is TGTGCCAGCAGTTTATTTCCAGGGGATTCCCTCTCTGGGGCCAACGTCCTGACTTTC. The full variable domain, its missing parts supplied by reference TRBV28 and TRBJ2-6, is DVKVTQSSRYLVKRTGEKVFLECVQDMDHENMFWYRQDPGLGLRLIYFSYDVKMKEKGDIPEGYSVSREKKERFSLILESASTNQTSMYLCASSLFPGDSLSGANVLTFGAGSRLTVL.

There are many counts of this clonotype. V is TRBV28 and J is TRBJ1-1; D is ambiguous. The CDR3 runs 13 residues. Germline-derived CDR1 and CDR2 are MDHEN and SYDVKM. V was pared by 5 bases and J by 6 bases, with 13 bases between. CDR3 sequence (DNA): TGTGCCAGCAGTGAGGACGGATTCGCTGAAGCTTTCTTT. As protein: CASSEDGFAEAFF.